These 31 T cell receptor beta chains came from one sample sequenced in a study of T cell responses to AZD1222 COVID-19 vaccine. The protocol was immunoSEQ multiplex PCR, while the TCRdb copy is restricted to in-frame clones and leaves out a portion. The table has under 150,000 clones, roughly 86% seen once; the top ten hold around 5%. The source was peripheral blood, collected 28 days after the second AZD1222 dose. These receptors were obtained from an adult who received the AZD1222 COVID-19 vaccine.

This chain links TRBV5-1 with TRBJ2-2, with a tentative D call TRBD2 (6 bases). This CDR3 has 15 residues. Germline CDR1 SGHRS, CDR2 YFSETQ. V was trimmed by 5 bases and J by 1 base, leaving 12 bases between them. CDR3 residues: CASRLLAENTGELFF. The CDR3 DNA sequence: TGCGCCAGCAGATTATTAGCGGAGAACACCGGGGAGCTGTTTTTT.

The chain uses TRBV11-1 and TRBJ2-1, with D possibly being TRBD2 (6 bases). The ends were cut back, 1 base at V and 0 bases at J, with 10 bases in the middle. CDR1 and CDR2 from the germline V gene are SGHAT and FQDESV (reference sequence). CDR3 length: 16 amino acids. The DNA of the CDR3 is TGTGCCAGCAGCTTAGGACTGGGGGGCTCCTACAATGAGCAGTTCTTC. It specifies CASSLGLGGSYNEQFF.

This clone was counted a single time. CDR3 bases: TGTGCCAGCAGCCTGGACAGGGCCCACGAGCAGTACTTC. Translating gives CASSLDRAHEQYF. The chain has TRBV7-3 and TRBJ2-7; 8 nucleotides agree with TRBD1. V was pared by 5 bases and J by 5 bases, with 5 bases of the junction left unmatched. The length of the CDR3 is 13 residues. Germline V gene data show CDR1 as SGHTA and CDR2 as FQGTGA. Full variable domain (missing parts from reference TRBV7-3 and TRBJ2-7): GAGVSQTPSNKVTEKGKYVELRCDPISGHTALYWYRQSLGQGPEFLIYFQGTGAADDSGLPNDRFFAVRPEGSVSTLKIQRTERGDSAVYLCASSLDRAHEQYFGPGTRLTVT.

The chain couples TRBV18 to TRBJ2-5, with 10 bases identical to TRBD2. CDR3 length: 15 amino acids. Germline V lookup: CDR1 KGHSH, CDR2 LQKENI. Trimming cost V 1 base and J 5 bases; bases outside gene matches: 4. As DNA, the CDR3 is TGTGCCAGCTCACCACTCCTAGCGGGAGTTGAGACCCAGTACTTC. Amino acid sequence: CASSPLLAGVETQYF.

The chain is built from TRBV2 and TRBJ1-3; 9 bases fit TRBD1. The CDR3 covers 14 residues. The trim removed 7 bases at V and 4 bases at J, leaving 5 bases unmatched. CDR1 and CDR2 (germline): SNHLY, FYNNEI. The CDR3: CASKGQGVGNTIYF. The CDR3 DNA follows: TGTGCCAGCAAGGGACAGGGTGTGGGAAACACCATATATTTT.

This rearrangement joins TRBV7-9 to TRBJ2-7; TRBD1 agrees at 7 bases. The CDR3 is 14 residues long. CDR1 and CDR2 from the germline V gene are SEHNR and FQNEAQ (reference sequence). With 2 bases clipped from V and 6 bases from J, the junction kept 7 bases outside the gene matches. The CDR3 DNA reads as TGTGCCAGCAGCTTACCCAGGACAGGTAGCGAGCAGTACTTC. Translation: CASSLPRTGSEQYF.

The chain couples TRBV18 to TRBJ2-1; maybe TRBD1 (5 bases). V dropped 3 bases and J dropped 1 base, with 13 bases sitting between them. This CDR3 contains 16 residues. The V gene's germline CDR1 is KGHSH and CDR2 LQKENI. The CDR3 spells CASSPFSGFSYNEQFF. The CDR3, as DNA: TGTGCCAGCTCACCTTTTTCAGGGTTTTCCTACAATGAGCAGTTCTTC.

The chain employs TRBV10-3 and TRBJ2-5; 11 bases align to TRBD2. Looked up from germline, CDR1 is ENHRY and CDR2 is SYGVKD. The CDR3 loop spans 14 amino acids. The ends lost 7 bases at V and 5 bases at J; junction bases unmatched: 6. In DNA form, the CDR3 reads TGTGCCATCAAACAAGGACTAGCGGGCGAGACCCAGTACTTC. Translated, it gives CAIKQGLAGETQYF.

CDR3 amino acids: CASSSSGWANVLTF. The CDR3 DNA follows: TGTGCCAGCAGCTCCTCAGGGTGGGCCAACGTCCTGACTTTC. The chain combines TRBV5-6 with TRBJ2-6; maybe TRBD1 (5 bases). V lost 3 bases and J lost 5, with 9 bases in between. Germline CDR1 is SGHDT and CDR2 is YYEEEE. The CDR3 loop spans 14 amino acids. Looking up the rest from reference TRBV5-6 and TRBJ2-6 gives the full variable domain: DAGVTQSPTHLIKTRGQQVTLRCSPKSGHDTVSWYQQALGQGPQFIFQYYEEEERQRGNFPDRFSGHQFPNYSSELNVNALLLGDSALYLCASSSSGWANVLTFGAGSRLTVL.

This clone was seen a single time. V is TRBV6-2 or TRBV6-3 and J is TRBJ1-6; D remains unclear. V was cut by 6 bases and J by 10 bases, with 7 bases left in between. This CDR3 is built from 11 residues. The germline CDR1 and CDR2 sequences are MNHEY and SVGEGT. The CDR3, as DNA: TGTGCCAGCAGCACCGGCTCACCCCTCCACTTT. Amino acid sequence: CASSTGSPLHF.

This clone came up a few times. The chain couples TRBV7-9 to TRBJ1-1; D gene uncertain. This CDR3 has 13 residues. Looked up from germline, CDR1 is SEHNR and CDR2 is FQNEAQ (reference sequence). V lost 1 base and J 2 bases, leaving 5 bases between the germline ends. CDR3 bases: TGTGCCAGCAGCTTAGTGGTTAACACTGAAGCTTTCTTT. This sequence encodes CASSLVVNTEAFF.

This chain joins TRBV11-2 and TRBJ1-2; possibly TRBD1 for D (6 bases). The CDR3 runs to 15 residues. The germline gives CDR1 SGHAT, CDR2 FQNNGV. Trimming took off 5 bases at V and 4 bases at J, with 17 bases between the two ends. The CDR3 coding sequence is TGTGCCAGCAGCCTTAGCAAACAGGGCGGCTATGGCTACACCTTC. It is translated as CASSLSKQGGYGYTF.

The chain carries TRBV6-5 and TRBJ1-2; D not certain. Germline CDR1 reads MNHEY; CDR2 reads SVGAGI. Trimming removed 6 bases at V and 4 bases at J, with 12 bases between. The CDR3 loop spans 13 amino acids. CDR3 sequence (DNA): TGTGCCAGCAGCGAGCGCATTCTCTATGGCTACACCTTC. Its protein product is CASSERILYGYTF.

This clone showed up just a few times. The gene calls are TRBV7-9 and TRBJ2-1, with D possibly being TRBD1 (6 bases). Germline values: CDR1 SEHNR, CDR2 FQNEAQ (reference sequence). The CDR3 is made up of 13 amino acids. V lost 5 bases, J lost 12 bases, and 17 bases lay in between. The CDR3, as DNA: TGTGCCAGCAGCCCCCTGCAGGGGATGGGGCAGTTCTTC. It translates to CASSPLQGMGQFF.

The rearrangement uses TRBV19 and TRBJ2-2; D not certain. Looked up from germline, CDR1 is LNHDA and CDR2 is SQIVND (reference sequence). There are 14 residues in the CDR3. The ends were cut back, 1 base at V and 7 bases at J, with 10 bases in the middle. In DNA, the CDR3 is TGTGCCAGTAGTATAGGGGGAATAGGCGGGGAGCTGTTTTTT. It yields the protein CASSIGGIGGELFF. Full variable domain (missing parts from reference TRBV19 and TRBJ2-2): DGGITQSPKYLFRKEGQNVTLSCEQNLNHDAMYWYRQDPGQGLRLIYYSQIVNDFQKGDIAEGYSVSREKKESFPLTVTSAQKNPTAFYLCASSIGGIGGELFFGEGSRLTVL.

The chain has TRBV7-9 and TRBJ1-2; D may be TRBD1 (6 bases). Trimming stripped 5 bases from V and 2 bases from J, with 15 bases between. Germline CDR1 is SEHNR and CDR2 is FQNEAQ (reference sequence). This CDR3 has 15 residues. The CDR3 DNA follows: TGTGCCAGCAGCATTAATCCCGACAGGAACTATGGCTACACCTTC. This sequence encodes CASSINPDRNYGYTF. Looking up the rest from reference TRBV7-9 and TRBJ1-2 gives the full variable domain: DTGVSQNPRHKITKRGQNVTFRCDPISEHNRLYWYRQTLGQGPEFLTYFQNEAQLEKSRLLSDRFSAERPKGSFSTLEIQRTEQGDSAMYLCASSINPDRNYGYTFGSGTRLTVV.

This clone showed up just once. V is TRBV27 and J is TRBJ2-7; D tentatively fits TRBD1 or TRBD2 (6 bases each). In germline, CDR1 is MNHEY, CDR2 SMNVEV (reference sequence). The CDR3 spans 16 residues. V was clipped by 6 bases and J by 1 base, with 19 bases between them. The CDR3 protein is CASSRQAGLFSYEQYF. The CDR3 DNA reads as TGTGCCAGCAGCCGACAGGCGGGGCTCTTTTCCTACGAGCAGTACTTC.

In its sample, this clone was seen once. The chain is built from TRBV10-3 and TRBJ2-7, with TRBD2 identical over 7 bases. This CDR3 has 13 amino acids. With V trimmed by 6 bases and J by 9 bases, 11 bases remained unmatched. The germline V gene encodes CDR1 ENHRY and CDR2 SYGVKD. CDR3 bases: TGTGCCATCAGGGCGCGGGACGGCGGGGGGCAGTACTTC. Translating gives CAIRARDGGGQYF.

This chain uses TRBV4-2 with TRBJ1-6; no clear D. The germline V gene has CDR1 LGHNA and CDR2 YNFKEQ. Trimming shortened V by 4 bases and J by 7 bases, and 11 bases separated the two germline ends. This CDR3 has 14 residues. As DNA, the CDR3 is TGTGCCAGCAGCCTTCACGCGGGGAATTCACCCCTCCACTTT. Translating gives CASSLHAGNSPLHF.

CDR3 nucleotide sequence: TGCAGCGTTGAAGTAGGGACTAGCGGCACAGATACGCAGTATTTT. This encodes CSVEVGTSGTDTQYF. The chain has TRBV29-1 and TRBJ2-3, with 10 bases fitting TRBD2. There are 15 residues in the CDR3. The junction had 2 bases not matched to a gene; V was cut back by 1 base and J by 1 base. Germline values: CDR1 SQVTM, CDR2 ANQGSEA.

This chain links TRBV5-6 with TRBJ2-3, with TRBD2 matching 14 bases. The trim removed 3 bases at V and 0 bases at J, leaving 3 bases unmatched. The CDR3 is made up of 17 amino acids. The germline V gene has CDR1 SGHDT and CDR2 YYEEEE. The CDR3 region has the DNA TGTGCCAGCAGCTGGAGACTAGCGGGGGGGAGCACAGATACGCAGTATTTT. Translated, it gives CASSWRLAGGSTDTQYF.

The rearrangement links TRBV19 to TRBJ1-2, with 7 bases that match TRBD1. The CDR3 is made up of 13 amino acids. Germline lookup yields CDR1 LNHDA and CDR2 SQIVND (reference sequence). With 3 bases clipped from V and 7 bases from J, the junction kept 5 bases outside the gene matches. The CDR3 DNA is TGTGCCAGTAGTATGGACAGGTCGGGTGGCTACACCTTC. It codes for CASSMDRSGGYTF.

The chain carries TRBV19 and TRBJ2-5; D unresolved. The CDR3 covers 16 residues. Germline CDR1 reads LNHDA; CDR2 reads SQIVND (reference sequence). V lost 3 bases, J lost 1 base, and 15 bases lay in between. The CDR3 region is CASSIKLRAGQETQYF. CDR3 DNA sequence: TGTGCCAGTAGTATTAAACTTCGGGCAGGCCAAGAGACCCAGTACTTC.

The chain has TRBV3-1 (or the pseudogene TRBV3-2) and TRBJ1-4; 7 nucleotides agree with TRBD1. V lost 1 base, J lost 5 bases, and 4 bases stayed unmatched. This CDR3 region has 15 residues. Germline V gene sequence: CDR1 LGHDT, CDR2 YNNKEL (reference sequence). CDR3 sequence (DNA): TGTGCCAGCAGCCAAGTGAGGGGGCCCAATGAAAAACTGTTTTTT. Encoded protein: CASSQVRGPNEKLFF.

The V and J genes are TRBV28 and TRBJ2-1; D not resolved. Per germline, CDR1 MDHEN and CDR2 SYDVKM. V was shortened by 6 bases and J by 0 bases, with 6 bases between the two germline ends. This CDR3 has 13 residues. CDR3 sequence reads: CASSPSSYNEQFF. CDR3 DNA: TGTGCCAGCAGCCCTAGCTCCTACAATGAGCAGTTCTTC.

The chain uses TRBV6-1 and TRBJ2-3, with D unclear. This CDR3 has 15 residues. Germline V gene sequence: CDR1 MNHNS, CDR2 SASEGT. V lost 3 bases and J lost 2, with 12 bases in between. This chain's CDR3 is CASSDVFGTTDTQYF. DNA for the CDR3: TGTGCCAGCAGTGACGTTTTTGGTACCACAGATACGCAGTATTTT.

The chain recombines TRBV6-5 with TRBJ1-4, with TRBD1 identical over 8 bases. Per germline, CDR1 MNHEY and CDR2 SVGAGI. The CDR3 runs 16 residues. V trimming: 2 bases; J trimming: 3 bases; junction bases outside the gene matches: 5. Here the CDR3 DNA reads TGTGCCAGCAGTTACGGGGGGGGACAGGCTAATGAAAAACTGTTTTTT. It translates to CASSYGGGQANEKLFF.

CDR3: CARSLEVGTEGEKLFF. The CDR3 DNA sequence: TGTGCCAGAAGCTTGGAAGTAGGGACAGAGGGAGAAAAACTGTTTTTT. The chain employs TRBV5-3 and TRBJ1-4; TRBD1 agrees at 7 bases. TRBV5-3 has ORF status, its function being uncertain. After removal of 0 bases from V and 8 bases from J, the junction contained 10 bases not matched to a gene. This CDR3 region has 16 residues.

This clone came up once. This specimen includes other DNA sequences encoding the same CDR3. The chain employs TRBV7-9 and TRBJ1-1; D may be TRBD1 (5 bases). V was cut by 1 base and J by 1 base, with 7 bases left in between. Germline V gives CDR1 SEHNR, CDR2 FQNEAQ (reference sequence). CDR3 length: 14 amino acids. CDR3 region: CASSLGQGNTEAFF. The DNA for the CDR3 is TGTGCCAGCAGCTTAGGGCAGGGGAACACTGAAGCTTTCTTT.

The rearrangement uses TRBV5-6 and TRBJ2-5; D is uncertain. CDR1 SGHDT and CDR2 YYEEEE come from the germline V gene. CDR3 length: 14 amino acids. Deletions cut 4 bases from V and 9 bases from J, with 19 bases between. The CDR3 sequence is CASSGRPIKVAQYF. DNA for the CDR3: TGTGCCAGCAGCGGACGACCGATTAAAGTGGCCCAGTACTTC.

This clone appeared once. DNA of the CDR3: TGTGCCAGTAGTATAGGACAGGGGACCCACGAGCAGTACTTC. Residues: CASSIGQGTHEQYF. The V and J genes are TRBV19 and TRBJ2-7; 8 bases line up with TRBD1. Per the germline V gene, CDR1 is LNHDA and CDR2 is SQIVND (reference sequence). J lost 5 bases, V lost 1 base, and 4 bases had no gene match. CDR3 size: 14 residues.